The source of this TCR beta chain is a study of cytomegalovirus exposure and HLA in healthy donors. Study results and caveats: Confirmation in vitro established that a few CMV-associated chains were specific for CMV antigens.

This table comes from immunoSEQ multiplex PCR, and its TCRdb copy is limited to in-frame clones, with some not included. The sample contains 150,000 to 250,000 clones, 75% to 85% of which appear only once. V was clipped by 0 bases and J by 4 bases, with 10 bases between them. The CDR3 contains 14 residues. Per germline, CDR1 SGHRS and CDR2 YFSETQ. Concerning this clone: The antigen is unknown.

The TCR was taken from a woman aged 25 to 39 in good health and CMV-seropositive. The specimen sequenced was PBMCs. The V and J genes are TRBV5-1 and TRBJ1-1; no clear D. CDR3 loop: CASSLDGIITEAFF. DNA for the CDR3: TGCGCCAGCAGCTTGGACGGGATTATCACTGAAGCTTTCTTT.